This T cell receptor (beta chain) was recovered during a study of blood T cells in healthy people across ages. A note on this clonotype: Antigen unknown.

Every participating donor contributed roughly 11 milliliters of peripheral blood through a draw. PBMCs, at least 7 million per sample, were isolated. Alongside a J-beta primer mix, a sample-barcoded 5' primer served in a second PCR lasting roughly 6 to 11 cycles. TCRdb passed the 5' RACE reads through MiXCR, listing each CDR3 protein once. Here the sample spans 700,000 to 950,000 distinct CDR3 sequences, roughly 50% being singletons. Germline V lookup: CDR1 MDHEN, CDR2 SYDVKM. V lost 7 bases and J 2 bases, leaving 14 bases between the germline ends. There are 14 residues in the CDR3. Overall study results and limits: The donors' CMV status was not determined, possibly confounding changes in expanded clonotypes.

The receptor was isolated from a man younger than 40 in good health. The chain links TRBV28 to TRBJ1-2, with a weak D call TRBD1 (6 bases). Sequenced sample: blood. CDR3 residues: CASNLPGQNYGYTF. The DNA for the CDR3 is TGTGCCAGCAATCTCCCGGGACAAAACTATGGCTACACCTTC.